This is a list of T cell receptor beta chains from one sample in a study of PD-1 blockade in classical Hodgkin lymphoma. The data were produced by immunoSEQ multiplex PCR, yet TCRdb's version contains in-frame clones alone and is incomplete. The sample lists about 23,000 clones, 88% occurring once. The sequenced sample was peripheral blood mononuclear cells (PBMCs), obtained before the fourth cycle of nivolumab. The receptors were gathered from a human donor with classical Hodgkin lymphoma. The CDR3 runs from the conserved cysteine through the conserved F or W. The D gene is left open where the match is weak. Not all rows give a size; the values are once, few, many and, for expanded clones, a class.

J: TRBJ2-6; V: TRBV6-4; D: .; size: .; DNA: TGTGCCAGCAGTGAGGTGGCGGCCGGGGCCAACGTCCTGACTTTC; CDR3: CASSEVAAGANVLTF
J: TRBJ2-5; V: TRBV13; D: TRBD1; size: .; DNA: TGTGCCAGCAGCTCCACAGGGGGGCAAGAGACCCAGTACTTC; CDR3: CASSSTGGQETQYF
J: TRBJ2-7; V: TRBV27; D: .; size: few; DNA: TGTGCCAGCAGTCTGACTCCCTCCTACGAGCAGTACTTC; CDR3: CASSLTPSYEQYF
J: TRBJ2-7; V: TRBV7-9; D: TRBD2; size: .; DNA: TGTGCCAGCAGCTTTGTGTCTAGCGGGAGCTACGAGCAGTACTTC; CDR3: CASSFVSSGSYEQYF
J: TRBJ2-7; V: TRBV7-9; D: .; size: once; DNA: TGTGCCAGCAGCTTAGTAGTAGTGGGGGGCCTCGAGCAGTACTTC; CDR3: CASSLVVVGGLEQYF
J: TRBJ1-4; V: TRBV10-3; D: .; size: .; DNA: TGTGCCATCAGTGTCAGGTCCGCCGAAAAACTGTTTTTT; CDR3: CAISVRSAEKLFF
J: TRBJ2-7; V: TRBV19; D: .; size: .; DNA: TGTGCCAGTAGTATTACAGGGCCGTCCTACGAGCAGTACTTC; CDR3: CASSITGPSYEQYF
J: TRBJ1-1; V: TRBV5-1; D: .; size: .; DNA: TGCGCCAGCAGCCCGGCTTTGAACACTGAAGCTTTCTTT; CDR3: CASSPALNTEAFF
J: TRBJ2-1; V: TRBV5-4; D: TRBD2; size: .; DNA: TGTGCCAGCAGCACGACTAGCGGGGGGGTTAATGAGCAGTTCTTC; CDR3: CASSTTSGGVNEQFF
J: TRBJ1-1; V: TRBV27; D: .; size: .; DNA: TGTGCCAGCAGGACGGGCCCGACAGCTTTCTTT; CDR3: CASRTGPTAFF
J: TRBJ2-2; V: TRBV5-1; D: TRBD1; size: .; DNA: TGCGCCAGCAGCTGGGGACAGACGAACACCGGGGAGCTGTTTTTT; CDR3: CASSWGQTNTGELFF
J: TRBJ1-1; V: TRBV2; D: TRBD1; size: .; DNA: TGTGCCAGCAACCTTAGACAGGGTCAGGGATTGGGCACTGAAGCTTTCTTT; CDR3: CASNLRQGQGLGTEAFF
J: TRBJ1-1; V: TRBV19; D: .; size: .; DNA: TGTGCCAGCACGCCGGGGACGGGGGCTTTCTTT; CDR3: CASTPGTGAFF
J: TRBJ2-5; V: TRBV12-5; D: .; size: .; DNA: TGTGCTAGTGGTTTGGTGGTGGGGGGGCATGACCAAGAGACCCAGTACTTC; CDR3: CASGLVVGGHDQETQYF
J: TRBJ2-4; V: TRBV18; D: .; size: .; DNA: TGTGCCAGCTCACCCCTAGCCAAAAACATTCAGTACTTC; CDR3: CASSPLAKNIQYF
J: TRBJ1-1; V: TRBV6-5; D: .; size: .; DNA: TGTGCCAGCGGAATAGGGTCGGGGTACACTGAAGCTTTCTTT; CDR3: CASGIGSGYTEAFF
J: TRBJ2-7; V: TRBV6-5; D: .; size: .; DNA: TGTGCCAGCAGTTACAGGGGGGCGGGTGAGCAGTACTTC; CDR3: CASSYRGAGEQYF
J: TRBJ2-4; V: TRBV6-5; D: .; size: .; DNA: TGTGCCAGCTTACTAGCCAAAAACATTCAGTACTTC; CDR3: CASLLAKNIQYF
J: TRBJ2-3; V: TRBV10-3; D: TRBD2; size: .; DNA: TGTGCCACCAAGACTAGCGGGAGAACAGATACGCAGTATTTT; CDR3: CATKTSGRTDTQYF
J: TRBJ2-6; V: TRBV5-4; D: .; size: .; DNA: TGTGCCAGCAGCCAAGATACAGGGTCCGGGGCCAACGTCCTGACTTTC; CDR3: CASSQDTGSGANVLTF
J: TRBJ1-6; V: TRBV6-6; D: .; size: .; DNA: TGTGCCAGCAGTTACCGTGGGGGCGTCCTCCACTTT; CDR3: CASSYRGGVLHF
J: TRBJ2-1; V: TRBV19; D: TRBD1; size: .; DNA: TGTGCCAGTAGTACCGGACAGGGGGCTATAACCTACAATGAGCAGTTCTTC; CDR3: CASSTGQGAITYNEQFF
J: TRBJ1-3; V: TRBV18; D: .; size: .; DNA: TGTGCCAGCCAACAGGAAATCCAGAACACCATATATTTT; CDR3: CASQQEIQNTIYF
J: TRBJ2-1; V: TRBV5-1; D: TRBD2; size: .; DNA: TGCGCCAGCAGCGTAATAGGCGCTGGGGGGGAGGAGCAGTTCTTC; CDR3: CASSVIGAGGEEQFF
J: TRBJ2-7; V: TRBV7-3; D: .; size: .; DNA: TGTGCCAGCAGCTTTTCAGGGGAAGGCTACGAGCAGTACTTC; CDR3: CASSFSGEGYEQYF
J: TRBJ2-1; V: TRBV7-9; D: TRBD2; size: once; DNA: TGTGCCAGCAGCATCCCTAGCGGGACCCCCTCACTTGGGCAGTTCTTC; CDR3: CASSIPSGTPSLGQFF
J: TRBJ2-2; V: TRBV9; D: .; size: once; DNA: TGTGCCAGCAGCGTAAACAGGGTGGCCGACACCGGGGAGCTGTTTTTT; CDR3: CASSVNRVADTGELFF
J: TRBJ2-3; V: TRBV19; D: TRBD1; size: once; DNA: TGTGCCAGTAGTATGGGGACAGGGGTCACAGATACGCAGTATTTT; CDR3: CASSMGTGVTDTQYF
J: TRBJ2-1; V: TRBV7-9; D: TRBD2; size: .; DNA: TGTGCCAGCAGCCCCGAACTAGCGGGGGACAATGAGCAGTTCTTC; CDR3: CASSPELAGDNEQFF
J: TRBJ1-1; V: TRBV5-4; D: .; size: .; DNA: TGTGCCAGCAGCTCCGGAAGGAACACTGAAGCTTTCTTT; CDR3: CASSSGRNTEAFF
J: TRBJ2-5; V: TRBV6-5; D: TRBD2; size: .; DNA: TGTGCCAGCAGCGCGGGAGGGCTTGGGACCCAGTACTTC; CDR3: CASSAGGLGTQYF
J: TRBJ2-7; V: TRBV6-5; D: TRBD2; size: .; DNA: TGTGCCAGCAGTTACGCTGTAGCGGGAGGCTCCTACGAGCAGTACTTC; CDR3: CASSYAVAGGSYEQYF
J: TRBJ1-3; V: TRBV11-2; D: .; size: .; DNA: TGTGCCAGCAGCTCCCTACTCGGCTCTGGAAACACCATATATTTT; CDR3: CASSSLLGSGNTIYF
J: TRBJ1-2; V: TRBV19; D: TRBD1; size: .; DNA: TGTGCCAGTAGTATAGGATTGTTAGGGGGCGGCGACACCTTC; CDR3: CASSIGLLGGGDTF
J: TRBJ2-7; V: TRBV7-3; D: TRBD1; size: .; DNA: TGTGCCAGCAGCCCGAACCCGGGACAGACCTACGAGCAGTACTTC; CDR3: CASSPNPGQTYEQYF
J: TRBJ2-1; V: TRBV18; D: TRBD2; size: .; DNA: TGTGCCAGCTCACCAATAGCGGGAGTTTCCTTATATGAGCAGTTCTTC; CDR3: CASSPIAGVSLYEQFF
J: TRBJ2-2; V: TRBV13; D: TRBD2; size: .; DNA: TGTGCCAGCAGCAGCTTCCCGGGACTAGTTACCTCCCGGAAGAACACCGGGGAGCTGTTTTTT; CDR3: CASSSFPGLVTSRKNTGELFF
J: TRBJ1-1; V: TRBV4-1; D: .; size: .; DNA: TGCGCCAGCAGCCACACCGAGGGGGGGAACACTGAAGCTTTCTTT; CDR3: CASSHTEGGNTEAFF
J: TRBJ2-7; V: TRBV11-2; D: .; size: .; DNA: TGTGCCAGCAGCCCCAGGGGGGCTCTCGCCTACGAGCAGTACTTC; CDR3: CASSPRGALAYEQYF
J: TRBJ2-1; V: TRBV14; D: TRBD2; size: .; DNA: TGTGCCAGCAGCCAGCTAGCGGGGGCCCCGGGCAATGAGCAGTTCTTC; CDR3: CASSQLAGAPGNEQFF
J: TRBJ1-1; V: TRBV29-1; D: .; size: few; DNA: TGCAGCGTTCAATCGAGCGAGGGGACTGAAGCTTTCTTT; CDR3: CSVQSSEGTEAFF
J: TRBJ2-2; V: TRBV14; D: .; size: .; DNA: TGTGCCAGCAGCCATCCCAACACCGGGGAGCTGTTTTTT; CDR3: CASSHPNTGELFF
J: TRBJ1-3; V: TRBV9; D: .; size: .; DNA: TGTGCCAGCAGCGACCTAAGCTCTGGAAACACCATATATTTT; CDR3: CASSDLSSGNTIYF
J: TRBJ2-7; V: TRBV7-9; D: TRBD1; size: .; DNA: TGTGCCAGCAGCCCTCCAGGGGGAACTTACGAGCAGTACTTC; CDR3: CASSPPGGTYEQYF
J: TRBJ2-3; V: TRBV5-4; D: TRBD2; size: .; DNA: TGTGCCATCCGGGGGACTAGCCGGGGCACAGATACGCAGTATTTT; CDR3: CAIRGTSRGTDTQYF
J: TRBJ1-2; V: TRBV2; D: .; size: .; DNA: TGTGCCAGCAGTAGTGACGTTGCCCCGCTAGGCTACACCTTC; CDR3: CASSSDVAPLGYTF